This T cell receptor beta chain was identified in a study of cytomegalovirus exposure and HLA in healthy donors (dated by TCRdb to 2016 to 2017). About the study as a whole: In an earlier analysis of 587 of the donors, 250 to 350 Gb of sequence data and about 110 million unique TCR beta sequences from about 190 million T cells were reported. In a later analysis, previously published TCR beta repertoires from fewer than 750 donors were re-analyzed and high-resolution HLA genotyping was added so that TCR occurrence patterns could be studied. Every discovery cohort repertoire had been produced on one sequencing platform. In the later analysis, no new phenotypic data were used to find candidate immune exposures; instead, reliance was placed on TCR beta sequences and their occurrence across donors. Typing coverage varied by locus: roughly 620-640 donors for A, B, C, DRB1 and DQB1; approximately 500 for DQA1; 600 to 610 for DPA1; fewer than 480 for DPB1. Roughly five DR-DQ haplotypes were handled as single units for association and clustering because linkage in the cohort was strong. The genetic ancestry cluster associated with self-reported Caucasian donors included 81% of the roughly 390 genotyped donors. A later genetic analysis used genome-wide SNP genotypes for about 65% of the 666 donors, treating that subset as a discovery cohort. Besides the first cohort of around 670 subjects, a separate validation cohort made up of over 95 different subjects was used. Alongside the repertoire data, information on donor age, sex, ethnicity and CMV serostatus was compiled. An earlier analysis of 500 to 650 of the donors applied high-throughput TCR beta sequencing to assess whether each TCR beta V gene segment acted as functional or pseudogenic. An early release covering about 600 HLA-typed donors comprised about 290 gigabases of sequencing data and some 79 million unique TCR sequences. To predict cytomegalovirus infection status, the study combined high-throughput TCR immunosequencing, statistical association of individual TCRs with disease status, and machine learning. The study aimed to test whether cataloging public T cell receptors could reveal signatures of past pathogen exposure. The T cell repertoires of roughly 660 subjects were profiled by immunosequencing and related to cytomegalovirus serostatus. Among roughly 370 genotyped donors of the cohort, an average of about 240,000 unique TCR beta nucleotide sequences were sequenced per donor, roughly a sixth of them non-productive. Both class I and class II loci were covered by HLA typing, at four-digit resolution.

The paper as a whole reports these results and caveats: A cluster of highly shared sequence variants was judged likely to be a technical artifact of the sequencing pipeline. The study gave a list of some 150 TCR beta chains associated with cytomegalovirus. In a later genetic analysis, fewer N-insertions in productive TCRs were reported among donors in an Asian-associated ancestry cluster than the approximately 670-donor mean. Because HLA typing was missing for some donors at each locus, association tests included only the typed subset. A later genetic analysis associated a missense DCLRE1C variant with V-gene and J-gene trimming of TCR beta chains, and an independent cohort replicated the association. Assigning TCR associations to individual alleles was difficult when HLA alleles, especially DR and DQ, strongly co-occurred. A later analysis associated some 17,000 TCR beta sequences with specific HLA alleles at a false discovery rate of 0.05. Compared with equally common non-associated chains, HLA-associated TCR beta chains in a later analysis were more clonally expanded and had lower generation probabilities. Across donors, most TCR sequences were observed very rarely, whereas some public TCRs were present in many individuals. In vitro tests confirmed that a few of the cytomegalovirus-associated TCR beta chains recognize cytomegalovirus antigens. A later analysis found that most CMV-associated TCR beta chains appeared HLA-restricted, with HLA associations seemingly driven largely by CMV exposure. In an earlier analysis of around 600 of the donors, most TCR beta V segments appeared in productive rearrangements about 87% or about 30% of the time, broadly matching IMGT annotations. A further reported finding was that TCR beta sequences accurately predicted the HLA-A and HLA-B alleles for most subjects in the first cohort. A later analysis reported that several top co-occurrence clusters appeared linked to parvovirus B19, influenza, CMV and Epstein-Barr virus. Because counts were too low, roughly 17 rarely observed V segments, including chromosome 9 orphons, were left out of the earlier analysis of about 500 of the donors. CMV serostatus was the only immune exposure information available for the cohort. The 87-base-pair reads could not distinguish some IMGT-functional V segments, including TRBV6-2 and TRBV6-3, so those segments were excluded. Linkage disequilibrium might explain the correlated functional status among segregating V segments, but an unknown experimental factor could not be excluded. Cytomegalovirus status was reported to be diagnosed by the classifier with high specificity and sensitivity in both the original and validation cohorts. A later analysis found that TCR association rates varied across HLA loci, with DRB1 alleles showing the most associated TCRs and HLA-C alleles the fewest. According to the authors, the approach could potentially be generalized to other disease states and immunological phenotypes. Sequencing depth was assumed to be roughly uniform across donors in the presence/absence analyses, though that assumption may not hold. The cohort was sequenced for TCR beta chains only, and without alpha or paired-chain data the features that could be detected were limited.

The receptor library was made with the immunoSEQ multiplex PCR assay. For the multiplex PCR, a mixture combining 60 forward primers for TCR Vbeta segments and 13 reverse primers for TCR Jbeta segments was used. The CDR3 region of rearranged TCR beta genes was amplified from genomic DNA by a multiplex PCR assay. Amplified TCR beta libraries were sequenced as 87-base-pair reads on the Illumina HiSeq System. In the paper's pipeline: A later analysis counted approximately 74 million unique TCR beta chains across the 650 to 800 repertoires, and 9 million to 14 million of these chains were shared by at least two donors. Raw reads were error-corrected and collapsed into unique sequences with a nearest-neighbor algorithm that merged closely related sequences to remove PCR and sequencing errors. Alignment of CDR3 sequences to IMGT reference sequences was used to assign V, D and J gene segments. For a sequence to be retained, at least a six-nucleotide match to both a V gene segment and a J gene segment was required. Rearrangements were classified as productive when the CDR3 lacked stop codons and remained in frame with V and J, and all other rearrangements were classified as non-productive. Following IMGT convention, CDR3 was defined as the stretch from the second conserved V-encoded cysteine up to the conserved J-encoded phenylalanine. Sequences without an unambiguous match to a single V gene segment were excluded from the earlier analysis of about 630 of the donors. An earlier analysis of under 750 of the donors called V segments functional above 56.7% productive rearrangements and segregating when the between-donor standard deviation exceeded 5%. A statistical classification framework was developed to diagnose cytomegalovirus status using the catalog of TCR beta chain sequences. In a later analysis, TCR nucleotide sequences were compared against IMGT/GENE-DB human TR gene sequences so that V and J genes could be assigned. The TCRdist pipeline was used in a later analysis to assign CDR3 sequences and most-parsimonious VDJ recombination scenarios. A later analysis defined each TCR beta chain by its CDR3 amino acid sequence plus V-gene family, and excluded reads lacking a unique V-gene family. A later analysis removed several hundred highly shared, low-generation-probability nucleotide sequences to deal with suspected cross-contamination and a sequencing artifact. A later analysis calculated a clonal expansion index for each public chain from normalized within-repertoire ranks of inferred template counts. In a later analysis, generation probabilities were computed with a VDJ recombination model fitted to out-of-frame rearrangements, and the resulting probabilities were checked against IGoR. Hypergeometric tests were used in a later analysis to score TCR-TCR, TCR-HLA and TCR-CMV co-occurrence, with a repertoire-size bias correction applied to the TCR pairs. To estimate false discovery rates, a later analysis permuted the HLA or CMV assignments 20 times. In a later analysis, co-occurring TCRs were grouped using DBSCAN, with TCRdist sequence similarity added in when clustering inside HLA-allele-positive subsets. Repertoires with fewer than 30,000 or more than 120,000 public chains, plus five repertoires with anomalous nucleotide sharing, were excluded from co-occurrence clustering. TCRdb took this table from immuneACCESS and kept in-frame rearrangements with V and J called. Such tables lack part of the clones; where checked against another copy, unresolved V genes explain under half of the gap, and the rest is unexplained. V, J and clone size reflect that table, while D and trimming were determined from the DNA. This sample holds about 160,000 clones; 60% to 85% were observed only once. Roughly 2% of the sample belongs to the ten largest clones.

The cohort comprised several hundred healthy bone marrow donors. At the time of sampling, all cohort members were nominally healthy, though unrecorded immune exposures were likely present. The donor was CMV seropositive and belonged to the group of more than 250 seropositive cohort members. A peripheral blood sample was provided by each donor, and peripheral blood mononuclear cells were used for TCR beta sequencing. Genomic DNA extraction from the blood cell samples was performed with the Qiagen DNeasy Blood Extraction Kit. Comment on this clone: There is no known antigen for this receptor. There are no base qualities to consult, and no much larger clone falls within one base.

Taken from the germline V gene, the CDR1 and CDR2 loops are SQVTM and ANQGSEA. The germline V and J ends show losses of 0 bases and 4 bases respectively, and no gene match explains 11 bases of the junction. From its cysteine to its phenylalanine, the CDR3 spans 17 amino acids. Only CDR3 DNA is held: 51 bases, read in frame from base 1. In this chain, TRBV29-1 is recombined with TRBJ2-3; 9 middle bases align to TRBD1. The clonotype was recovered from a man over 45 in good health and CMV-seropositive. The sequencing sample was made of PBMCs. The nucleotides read TGCAGCGTTGAAGATGGAACCGGGACAGGGATCGCAGATACGCAGTATTTT. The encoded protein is CSVEDGTGTGIADTQYF.